This entry features one T cell receptor (beta chain) sequence. Its antigen is as yet unknown. This entry is derived from a study of molecular identifiers for immune sequencing clone quantification. In preparing bulk TCR libraries, previously described methods and listed TCR primers were used. Via MiXCR, TCRdb re-called the PCR reads, giving one row per CDR3 protein. This table has under 600,000 distinct CDR3 sequences, roughly 26% appearing once. Study-wide findings and caveats: Single-cell amounts of spiked Jurkat TCR RNA were reportedly detectable among roughly 950,000 naive cells. Over 99% of effector molecules, but under 1% in naive cells, were held by clones with more than 20 RNA copies.

The CDR3 totals 15 residues. The V and J ends lost 1 base and 8 bases respectively, with 16 bases between them. Per germline, CDR1 MDHEN and CDR2 SYDVKM. Sorting defined naive CD8 T cells as CD8+CD4-CCR7+CD45RA+. Sequencing was performed on naive CD8+ T cells from blood, with Jurkat cell RNA spiked in. Regarding subset: FACS-sorted CD8+CD4-CCR7+CD45RA+ naive T cells. This TCR came from a human donor in good health. Some libraries in this study had Jurkat cell RNA spiked in. The chain uses TRBV28 and TRBJ2-3; D is undetermined. The CDR3 reads CASSLFPGPDGTQYF. The CDR3 coding sequence is TGTGCCAGCAGTTTATTCCCCGGGCCCGACGGTACGCAGTATTTT.